These 20 T cell receptor beta chains originate from one sample sequenced in a study of CD8+ T cells in alopecia areata. The authors extracted RNA and reverse transcribed it into cDNA as the sequencing template. TCRdb's copy holds only in-frame clones and misses some; the assay was immunoSEQ multiplex PCR. The table shows over 150,000 clones, with approximately 56% occurring only once. This specimen consisted of CD4+ T cells sorted from blood, obtained at week 0. The receptor set was obtained from a human donor with alopecia areata.

This clone appeared once. The chain is built from TRBV4-1 and TRBJ1-4; D call uncertain. V gave up 1 base and J gave up 4 bases, with 10 bases separating them. There are 15 residues in the CDR3. Germline assignment: CDR1 MGHRA and CDR2 YSYEKL. CDR3 coding DNA: TGCGCCAGCAGCCAAGGGGGAATAGGTAATGAAAAACTGTTTTTT. Protein: CASSQGGIGNEKLFF.

Only a few counts were recorded for this clone. The chain combines TRBV29-1 with TRBJ1-5; D gene unclear. The CDR3 has 14 amino acids. Germline V gives CDR1 SQVTM, CDR2 ANQGSEA. The V gene lost 4 bases and the J gene lost 4 bases, with 14 bases spanning the gap. CDR3 DNA: TGCAGCGTTGGGAGGGAGGCCCTAAATCAGCCCCAGCATTTT. It codes for CSVGREALNQPQHF.

This clone was found a few times. This rearrangement joins TRBV6-5 to TRBJ2-7; 7 bases agree with TRBD1. The germline CDR1 and CDR2 sequences are MNHEY and SVGAGI. The CDR3 extends over 13 amino acids. V trimming: 2 bases; J trimming: 5 bases; junction bases outside the gene matches: 3. CDR3 region: CASSYPGQDEQYF. DNA for the CDR3: TGTGCCAGCAGTTACCCCGGACAGGACGAGCAGTACTTC.

The chain combines TRBV30 with TRBJ1-4; D perhaps matches TRBD1 (6 bases). Germline CDR1 and CDR2: GTSNPN and SVGIG (reference sequence). The CDR3 contains 16 residues. Trimming shortened V by 5 bases and J by 1 base, and 17 bases separated the two germline ends. Here the CDR3 DNA reads TGTGCCTGGGCCAAAGCGGGCAGGGGAACTAATGAAAAACTGTTTTTT. It specifies CAWAKAGRGTNEKLFF.

About this clone itself: This specimen includes other DNA sequences encoding the same CDR3. The J gene is TRBJ1-1, the V gene TRBV5-1; D gene unclear. Germline CDR1 reads SGHRS; CDR2 reads YFSETQ. Trimming stripped 5 bases from V and 0 bases from J, with 8 bases between. This CDR3 contains 13 residues. The CDR3 DNA sequence: TGCGCCAGCAGAGGCAGCATGAACACTGAAGCTTTCTTT. Translating gives CASRGSMNTEAFF.

This clone was seen only a few times. The rearrangement uses TRBV10-3 and TRBJ2-2; 8 nucleotides align to TRBD1. The CDR3 runs to 15 residues. Per the germline V gene, CDR1 is ENHRY and CDR2 is SYGVKD. After removal of 6 bases from V and 4 bases from J, the junction contained 7 bases not matched to a gene. CDR3 DNA: TGTGCCATCAGCGCAGACAGGGGAACCACCGGGGAGCTGTTTTTT. As protein: CAISADRGTTGELFF.

The J gene is TRBJ1-5, the V gene TRBV27, with 7 positions matching TRBD1. Germline V gene lookup returns CDR1 MNHEY and CDR2 SMNVEV (reference sequence). The CDR3 length is 15 residues. With V trimmed by 11 bases and J by 1 base, 11 bases remained unmatched. The CDR3 DNA is TGTGCCCGCCTCTCCAGGGGGTCGAGCAATCAGCCCCAGCATTTT. It yields the protein CARLSRGSSNQPQHF.

This sequence joins TRBV30 and TRBJ2-7; TRBD1 matches 8 bases. Germline V gene data show CDR1 as GTSNPN and CDR2 as SVGIG (reference sequence). The J segment lost 1 base and the V segment lost 5 bases, leaving 4 bases of the junction unmatched. The length of the CDR3 is 13 residues. The DNA for the CDR3 is TGTGCCTGGGACCAGGGGGCATCCTACGAGCAGTACTTC. This codes for CAWDQGASYEQYF.

The V gene is TRBV30, the J gene TRBJ2-7; TRBD1 might be the D (5 bases). V was shortened by 1 base and J by 1 base, with 11 bases between the two germline ends. There are 14 residues in the CDR3. Germline assignment: CDR1 GTSNPN and CDR2 SVGIG (reference sequence). The CDR3 region is CAWSALGQSYEQYF. The CDR3 region has the DNA TGTGCCTGGAGTGCCCTGGGGCAGTCCTACGAGCAGTACTTC.

This clone was observed a handful of times. The chain is built from TRBV30 and TRBJ2-7; no definite D call. Trimming removed 2 bases from V and 5 bases from J, with 10 bases in between. Germline V lookup: CDR1 GTSNPN, CDR2 SVGIG (reference sequence). The CDR3 loop spans 12 amino acids. CDR3 in amino acids: CAWSLQKNEQYF. CDR3 in DNA: TGTGCCTGGAGTCTACAAAAGAACGAGCAGTACTTC.

This clone has more than one count but fewer than ten. The chain links TRBV2 to TRBJ2-4; D is perhaps TRBD1 or TRBD2 (5 bases each). This CDR3 spans 14 amino acids. The germline V gene has CDR1 SNHLY and CDR2 FYNNEI. V dropped 6 bases and J dropped 4 bases, with 13 bases sitting between them. CDR3 in amino acids: CASSGRGPKNIQYF. The CDR3 nucleotides are TGTGCCAGCAGCGGCCGGGGACCGAAAAACATTCAGTACTTC.

The genes are TRBV9 and TRBJ2-7; TRBD1 agrees at 9 bases. CDR3 size: 14 residues. CDR1 is SGDLS, CDR2 YYNGEE, per germline. V was pared by 3 bases and J by 6 bases, with 7 bases of the junction left unmatched. This CDR3 is CASSARTGGAEQYF. CDR3 nucleotides: TGTGCCAGCAGCGCAAGAACAGGGGGCGCCGAGCAGTACTTC.

The V call is TRBV11-3, the J call TRBJ2-3, with D perhaps matching TRBD1 or TRBD2 (6 bases each). The V end was cut by 5 bases, the J end by 3 bases, with 9 bases between. The CDR3 runs to 13 residues. CDR1 and CDR2 (germline): SGHNT, YENEEA. The CDR3 loop is CASSGGLTDTQYF. The CDR3 coding sequence is TGTGCCAGCAGCGGGGGGCTTACAGATACGCAGTATTTT. The whole variable domain, filled in from reference TRBV11-3 and TRBJ2-3, reads EAGVVQSPRYKIIEKKQPVAFWCNPISGHNTLYWYLQNLGQGPELLIRYENEEAVDDSQLPKDRFSAERLKGVDSTLKIQPAELGDSAVYLCASSGGLTDTQYFGPGTRLTVL.

This clone was seen only a few times. The chain couples TRBV6-1 to TRBJ2-3; D may match TRBD1 or TRBD2 (5 bases each). The germline CDR1 and CDR2 sequences are MNHNS and SASEGT. V shed 6 bases and J shed 0 bases, with 7 bases lying between them. The CDR3 totals 13 residues. In DNA, the CDR3 is TGTGCCAGCAGAAGGGACAGCACAGATACGCAGTATTTT. It codes for CASRRDSTDTQYF.

The chain carries TRBV7-2 and TRBJ1-5, with TRBD1 matching 7 bases. The V and J ends lost 5 bases and 4 bases, in that order; junction bases with no gene match: 8. Germline loops: CDR1 SGHTA, CDR2 FQGNSA. The length of the CDR3 is 15 residues. The CDR3 DNA sequence: TGTGCCAGCAGCCGACAGGGACAGACTAATCAGCCCCAGCATTTT. It encodes CASSRQGQTNQPQHF.

The genes are TRBV29-1 and TRBJ1-5; D possibly corresponds to TRBD1 (5 bases). This CDR3 contains 13 residues. Germline CDR1 SQVTM, CDR2 ANQGSEA. V was trimmed by 1 base and J by 4 bases, leaving 8 bases between them. DNA of the CDR3: TGCAGCGTTGAAGCGGGGGTAAATCAGCCCCAGCATTTT. It encodes CSVEAGVNQPQHF.

The chain is built from TRBV2 and TRBJ2-3, with TRBD2 identical over 11 bases. The V segment lost 8 bases and the J segment 3 bases; nucleotides outside the gene matches: 4. The CDR3 is 14 residues long. From germline, CDR1 is SNHLY and CDR2 FYNNEI. The CDR3 sequence is CASLTSGGTDTQYF. The CDR3 region has the DNA TGTGCCAGCTTAACTAGCGGGGGAACAGATACGCAGTATTTT.

The chain couples TRBV7-8 to TRBJ2-5; possibly TRBD2 for D (5 bases). The CDR3 covers 14 residues. Germline lookup yields CDR1 SGHVS and CDR2 FQNEAQ. The V and J ends lost 0 bases and 1 base respectively, with 6 bases between them. The CDR3 protein is CASSLARGQETQYF. The CDR3 nucleotides are TGTGCCAGCAGCTTAGCCCGGGGCCAAGAGACCCAGTACTTC.

This clone is a singleton in its sample. The V and J genes are TRBV30 and TRBJ1-2, with 7 bases that match TRBD1. From germline, CDR1 is GTSNPN and CDR2 SVGIG (reference sequence). The CDR3 is made up of 14 amino acids. The ends lost 7 bases at V and 8 bases at J; junction bases unmatched: 16. CDR3 sequence reads: CASQSGPQGGGYTF. The DNA for the CDR3 is TGTGCCTCTCAATCGGGACCGCAGGGGGGAGGCTACACCTTC.

The gene calls are TRBV29-1 and TRBJ1-1; D may be TRBD1 (5 bases). The CDR3 is 14 residues long. Deletions cut 3 bases from V and 1 base from J, with 12 bases between. CDR1 SQVTM and CDR2 ANQGSEA come from the germline V gene. CDR3 nucleotides: TGCAGCGTTGATATGGGGGTTTGGAACACTGAAGCTTTCTTT. Amino acids: CSVDMGVWNTEAFF.